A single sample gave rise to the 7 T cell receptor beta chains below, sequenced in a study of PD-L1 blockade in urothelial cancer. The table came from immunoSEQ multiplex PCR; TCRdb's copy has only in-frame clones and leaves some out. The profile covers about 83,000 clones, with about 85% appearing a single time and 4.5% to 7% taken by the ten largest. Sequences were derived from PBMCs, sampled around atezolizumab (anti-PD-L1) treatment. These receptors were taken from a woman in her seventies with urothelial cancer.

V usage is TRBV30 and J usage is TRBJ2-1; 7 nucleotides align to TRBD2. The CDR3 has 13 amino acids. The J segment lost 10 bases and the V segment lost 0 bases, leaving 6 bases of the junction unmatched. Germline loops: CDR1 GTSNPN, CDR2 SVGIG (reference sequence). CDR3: CAWSVGGGGEQFF. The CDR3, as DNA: TGTGCCTGGAGTGTAGGCGGGGGAGGGGAGCAGTTCTTC.

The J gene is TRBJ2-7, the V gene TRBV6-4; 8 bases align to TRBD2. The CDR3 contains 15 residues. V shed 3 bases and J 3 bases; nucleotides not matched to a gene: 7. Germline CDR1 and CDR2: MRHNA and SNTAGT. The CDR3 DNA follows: TGTGCCAGCAGTGAGAGGGCGGGGGGAAACTACGAGCAGTACTTC. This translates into CASSERAGGNYEQYF.

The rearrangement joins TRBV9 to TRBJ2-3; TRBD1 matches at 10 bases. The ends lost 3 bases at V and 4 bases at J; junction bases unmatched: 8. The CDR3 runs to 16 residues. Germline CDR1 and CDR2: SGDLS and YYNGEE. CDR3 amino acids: CASSARGQGNSDTQYF. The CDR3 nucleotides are TGTGCCAGCAGCGCCAGGGGACAGGGGAATTCAGATACGCAGTATTTT.

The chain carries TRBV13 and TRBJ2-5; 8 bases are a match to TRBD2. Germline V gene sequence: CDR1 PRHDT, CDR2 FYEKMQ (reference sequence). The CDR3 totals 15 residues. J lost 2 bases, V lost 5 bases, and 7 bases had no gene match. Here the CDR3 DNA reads TGTGCCAGCAGCGATTATAGCGGGACACAAGAGACCCAGTACTTC. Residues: CASSDYSGTQETQYF.

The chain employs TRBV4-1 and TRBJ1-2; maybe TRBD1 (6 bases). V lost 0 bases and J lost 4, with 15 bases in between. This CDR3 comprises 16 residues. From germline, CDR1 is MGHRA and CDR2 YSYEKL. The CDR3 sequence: CASSQDPGGRFYGYTF. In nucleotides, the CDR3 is TGCGCCAGCAGCCAAGATCCCGGGGGGCGCTTCTATGGCTACACCTTC.

The CDR3 here is CASSLAGPGDYGYTF. CDR3 nucleotides: TGCGCCAGCAGCTTGGCGGGGCCGGGGGACTATGGCTACACCTTC. V is TRBV5-1 and J is TRBJ1-2; the D gene is possibly TRBD1 (5 bases). Germline V lookup: CDR1 SGHRS, CDR2 YFSETQ. CDR3 length: 15 amino acids. V lost 0 bases, J lost 3 bases, and 12 bases lay in between.

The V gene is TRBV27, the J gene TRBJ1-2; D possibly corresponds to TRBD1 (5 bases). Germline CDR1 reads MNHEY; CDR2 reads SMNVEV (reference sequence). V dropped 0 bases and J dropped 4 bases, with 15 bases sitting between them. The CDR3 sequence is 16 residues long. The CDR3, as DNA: TGTGCCAGCAGTTTATCGGGAAACAGGTACTTCTATGGCTACACCTTC. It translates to CASSLSGNRYFYGYTF.